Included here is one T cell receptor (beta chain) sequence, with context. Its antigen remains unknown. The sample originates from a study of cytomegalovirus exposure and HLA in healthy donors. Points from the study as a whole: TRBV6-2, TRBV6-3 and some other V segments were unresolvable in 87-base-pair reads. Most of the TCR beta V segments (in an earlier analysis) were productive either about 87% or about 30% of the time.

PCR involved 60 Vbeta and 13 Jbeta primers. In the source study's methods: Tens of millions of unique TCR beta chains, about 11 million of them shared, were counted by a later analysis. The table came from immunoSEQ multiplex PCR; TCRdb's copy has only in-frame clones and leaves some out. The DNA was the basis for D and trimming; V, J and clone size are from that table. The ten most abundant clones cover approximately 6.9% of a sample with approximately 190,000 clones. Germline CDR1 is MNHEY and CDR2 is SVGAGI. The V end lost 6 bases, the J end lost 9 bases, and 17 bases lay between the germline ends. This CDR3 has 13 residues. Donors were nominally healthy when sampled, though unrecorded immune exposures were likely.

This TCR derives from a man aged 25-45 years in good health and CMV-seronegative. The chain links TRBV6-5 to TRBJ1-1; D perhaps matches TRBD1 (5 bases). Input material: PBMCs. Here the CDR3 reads CASRLTFRVKAFF. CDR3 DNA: TGTGCCAGCAGGCTAACTTTCAGGGTTAAAGCTTTCTTT.